This record concerns one T cell receptor (beta chain) sequence. The antigen is unknown. The record originates from a study of chemoradiotherapy in HPV16-positive cancers. Study-level findings and limits: In HPV16-positive patients, HPV-responsive T-cell expansion tracked better recurrence-free survival.

The CDR3 runs 11 residues. Germline lookup yields CDR1 SGHDT and CDR2 YYEEEE. Trimming shortened V by 4 bases and J by 7 bases, and 9 bases separated the two germline ends. Clones were read by immunoSEQ multiplex PCR, and TCRdb kept only the in-frame ones, dropping some. The table records approximately 13,000 clones, about 72% of them present only once. V and J are TRBV5-6 and TRBJ2-7, with D perhaps being TRBD1 or TRBD2 (5 bases each). This TCR derives from a human donor with HPV-associated anogenital cancer. Sample collection occurred from a patient who underwent chemoradiotherapy. The CDR3, as DNA: TGTGCCAGCAGCACCTGGGGGGAGCAGTACTTC. Its protein is CASSTWGEQYF.